A single T cell receptor beta chain is shown here with its context. The sample comes from a study of Ad26.COV2.S vaccination and SARS-CoV-2 variants. The repertoire was sequenced with immunoSEQ multiplex PCR; TCRdb's copy has only in-frame clones and lacks some. The data hold around 350,000 clones, with around 90% observed a single time. This CDR3 comprises 14 residues. Germline CDR1 reads SEHNR; CDR2 reads FQNEAQ (reference sequence). The ends lost 6 bases at V and 4 bases at J; junction bases unmatched: 8. This clonotype was sampled from a human donor who had recovered from COVID-19. The V gene is TRBV7-9, the J gene TRBJ1-1, with 7 bases fitting TRBD1. This sample comprised peripheral blood, obtained after recovery from COVID-19. The CDR3 reads CASRREGAGTEAFF. CDR3 DNA sequence: TGTGCCAGCAGACGGGAGGGGGCCGGCACTGAAGCTTTCTTT.